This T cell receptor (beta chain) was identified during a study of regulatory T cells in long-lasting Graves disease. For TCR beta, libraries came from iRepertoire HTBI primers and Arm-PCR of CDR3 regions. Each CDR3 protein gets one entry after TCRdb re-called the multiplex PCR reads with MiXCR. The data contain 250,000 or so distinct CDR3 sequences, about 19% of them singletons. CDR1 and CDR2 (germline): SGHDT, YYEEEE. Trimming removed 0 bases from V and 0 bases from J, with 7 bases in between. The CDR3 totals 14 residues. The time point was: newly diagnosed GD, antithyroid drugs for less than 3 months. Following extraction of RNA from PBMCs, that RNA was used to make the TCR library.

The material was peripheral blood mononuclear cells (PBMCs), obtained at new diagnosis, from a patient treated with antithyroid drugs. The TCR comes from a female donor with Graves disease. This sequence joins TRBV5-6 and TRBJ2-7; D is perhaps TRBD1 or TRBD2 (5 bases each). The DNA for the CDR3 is TGTGCCAGCAGCTTGGGGGGGAACTCCTACGAGCAGTACTTC. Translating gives CASSLGGNSYEQYF.